The 2 T cell receptor beta chains listed next were all sequenced from one sample in a study of T-cell reconstitution after alpha-beta-depleted transplantation in children. Construction of the TCRbeta library involved unique molecular identifiers. TCRdb reanalysed the PCR reads using MiXCR and keeps one entry per CDR3 protein. Among about 130,000 distinct CDR3 sequences listed, 9.7% were seen once. The source was PBMCs, mostly from graft donor cells, collected 180 days after TCRalphabeta/CD19-depleted stem cell transplant. The receptors shown here come from a girl less than two years old who had a stem cell transplant for combined immunodeficiency, so the T cells may come from the graft donor.

A few counts support this clonotype. The CDR3 loop reads CASSLGPERYEQYF. DNA of the CDR3: TGTGCCAGCAGCTTGGGACCGGAAAGGTACGAGCAGTACTTC. This chain uses TRBV13 with TRBJ2-7, with D perhaps given as TRBD1 or TRBD2 (5 bases each). The CDR3 spans 14 residues. Trimming left V 3 bases short and J 4 bases short, with 13 bases between. The germline V gene has CDR1 PRHDT and CDR2 FYEKMQ (reference sequence). Drawing the rest from reference TRBV13 and TRBJ2-7, the complete variable domain is AAGVIQSPRHLIKEKRETATLKCYPIPRHDTVYWYQQGPGQDPQFLISFYEKMQSDKGSIPDRFSAQQFSDYHSELNMSSLELGDSALYFCASSLGPERYEQYFGPGTRLTVT.

This chain connects TRBV12-3 or TRBV12-4 to TRBJ2-7; maybe TRBD1 (5 bases). Between the trimmed V and J ends, which lost 1 base and 6 bases, there was a span of 16 bases. The CDR3 sequence is 15 residues long. In nucleotides, the CDR3 is TGTGCCAGCAGTTTAGGGGCAGGAATAAGGGGCGAGCAGTACTTC. Its protein product is CASSLGAGIRGEQYF.